The 4 T cell receptor beta chains presented below share a single source sample, sequenced in a study of blood T cell repertoires in COVID-19. Sequenced by immunoSEQ multiplex PCR; TCRdb stores in-frame clones only, minus some. The top ten clones hold around 2% of a sample with about 280,000 clones, roughly nine tenths of them seen once. Material for sequencing was peripheral blood. Receptors originate from a middle-aged man with acute or convalescent COVID-19.

The chain combines TRBV6-6 with TRBJ2-6, with D possibly being TRBD1 (6 bases). CDR1 and CDR2 from the germline V gene are MNHNY and SVGAGI (reference sequence). The CDR3 loop spans 15 amino acids. V was pared by 7 bases and J by 4 bases, with 14 bases between. CDR3 amino acids: CASTKGGTGANVLTF. The CDR3 DNA reads TGTGCCAGCACCAAAGGGGGAACCGGGGCCAACGTCCTGACTTTC.

The chain couples TRBV15 to TRBJ2-5; 7 positions match TRBD2. Germline V lookup: CDR1 LNHNV, CDR2 YYDKDF (reference sequence). J lost 5 bases, V lost 0 bases, and 6 bases had no gene match. The CDR3 is 15 residues long. CDR3 nucleotides: TGTGCCACCAGCAGAGAGAAGACTAGCTGGGAGACCCAGTACTTC. Translation: CATSREKTSWETQYF.

This clone was seen more than once but under ten times. CDR3 amino acids: CASSQATGINSPLHF. The CDR3 DNA sequence: TGTGCCAGCAGCCAAGCGACAGGGATTAATTCACCCCTCCACTTT. The V and J genes are TRBV3-1 (or the pseudogene TRBV3-2) and TRBJ1-6, with 7 nucleotides matching TRBD1. Germline CDR1 and CDR2: LGHDT and YNNKEL (reference sequence). The V and J ends lost 1 base and 6 bases, in that order; junction bases with no gene match: 3. The CDR3 has 15 amino acids.

This chain connects TRBV11-2 to TRBJ2-1; 13 bases map to TRBD2. The CDR3 runs 14 residues. The germline V gene encodes CDR1 SGHAT and CDR2 FQNNGV. V gave up 1 base and J gave up 9 bases; unmatched junction bases: 0. This CDR3 is CASSLGLAGGEQFF. The CDR3 coding sequence is TGTGCCAGCAGCTTAGGACTAGCGGGGGGTGAGCAGTTCTTC. The full variable domain, its missing parts supplied by reference TRBV11-2 and TRBJ2-1, is EAGVAQSPRYKIIEKRQSVAFWCNPISGHATLYWYQQILGQGPKLLIQFQNNGVVDDSQLPKDRFSAERLKGVDSTLKIQPAKLEDSAVYLCASSLGLAGGEQFFGPGTRLTVL.